The sequence of this T cell receptor (beta chain) was determined in a study of T cells after yellow fever vaccination. In TCRdb, the 5' RACE reads were re-called with MiXCR into one record per CDR3 protein. The sample includes 9,500 to 15,000 distinct CDR3 sequences, around 5.4% of them seen just once. There are 14 residues in the CDR3. The V end was cut by 7 bases, the J end by 2 bases, with 17 bases between. Germline V lookup: CDR1 SQVTM, CDR2 ANQGSEA. By its share, this clonotype is medium-sized (0.01 to 0.1%). The rearrangement uses TRBV29-1 and TRBJ2-5; D might be TRBD2 (7 bases). The receptor's source is a man aged 30 to 45 who received the YFV17D yellow fever vaccine. The source material was PBMCs, either bulk or a sorted T-cell subset (CD4+, CD8+, memory, or dextramer-sorted; not recorded which), sampled on the day of the yellow fever booster vaccination. Written as DNA, the CDR3 is TGCAGCGACCGTCGAGGGGGGGTTCAAGAGACCCAGTACTTC. Its protein product is CSDRRGGVQETQYF.